This section outlines one T cell receptor beta chain sequence together with its context. This clonotype was detected many times. Its antigen is not yet known. No clone much larger than this one lies a single base away; base qualities are absent. Ophthalmopathy patients had moderately to severely active disease, Clinical Activity Score of at least 3, NOSPECS grade of at least 4, and duration under 3 months. The study excluded patients with uncontrolled infections, other autoimmune diseases, pregnancy or lactation. Clinical symptoms, serum thyroxine and TRAb, thyroid ultrasound, and orbital computed tomography formed the basis for the diagnoses. PBMCs were isolated from approximately 10 ml of fresh peripheral blood by Ficoll-Paque density gradient centrifugation. Total RNA was extracted with Trizol reagent, and quality was checked on an Agilent 2100 Bioanalyzer. There are 14 amino acids in the CDR3, from cysteine to phenylalanine inclusive. Of all the DNA, just the CDR3 is kept, 42 bases in frame from base 1. Taken from the germline V gene, the CDR1 and CDR2 loops are SGHNT and YENEEA. V lost 3 bases and J lost 8 bases, and the count of bases not matched to a germline gene is 6.

This sample was taken from a study of T cells in Graves' hyperthyroidism and ophthalmopathy (dated by TCRdb to the late 2010s). In terms of the full investigation: Peripheral blood was sampled at the time of initial diagnosis, prior to any treatment. Once sampling was done, hyperthyroidism patients were given methimazole at a starting dose of 30 mg daily, whereas ophthalmopathy patients were given high-dose intravenous methylprednisolone. An independent validation cohort of around 19 hyperthyroidism patients and approximately 17 patients who later progressed to ophthalmopathy tested prospective prediction of ophthalmopathy. TCR Vbeta CDR3 sequencing of 120 to 150 peripheral blood samples (around 45 ophthalmopathy, about 80 hyperthyroidism and approximately 17 progressor patients) is reported in the paper. To identify TCR V-J signatures that set the groups apart, the researchers used a discovery cohort of 100 patients, made up of under 45 with Graves' ophthalmopathy and about 60 with stable Graves' hyperthyroidism. In six Graves' hyperthyroidism patients, the study also compared T-cell repertoires from thyroid tissue with T-cell repertoires from blood. The 75 to 100 discovery patients were randomly split 7:3 into training and test sets. Here is what the overall study found, with its caveats: Sample size was not statistically predetermined, and blinding of investigators to group allocation was not performed. Most expanded thyroid clonotypes (frequency above 0.001) were also detected in blood, a finding suggesting that blood repertoires may reflect thyroid immune responses. In validation, the model predicted progression to ophthalmopathy a median of about 6.8 months before onset, with about 67% sensitivity and just under 75% specificity. In cross-validation, a model built on a 13 V-J signature told ophthalmopathy apart from stable hyperthyroidism with about 90% sensitivity and about 81% specificity, and in testing the same model reached 80%/75%.

The TCR beta CDR3 regions were amplified from the RNA transcripts. A first-round RT-PCR of the TCR CDR3 used the HTBI primer set with the Qiagen OneStep RT-PCR kit. The libraries were constructed in a second round of multiplex PCR and then size-selected and purified. Paired-end sequencing of the libraries was performed with 100 bp reads on an Illumina HiSeq2000. On the study's bioinformatics: SOAPnuke was used to process the raw data, removing reads that contained adapters or uncalled bases, had a mean Phred below 15, or lacked an exact match to the constant primer or identifier. High-quality paired reads were merged using COPE v1.2.5, and each unique nucleotide sequence was defined as a clonotype. MiTCR v1.1 was used to align the clonotypes against IMGT TRBV, TRBD and TRBJ reference segments. The analysis was restricted to V-J combinations with a frequency above 0.0001, which together covered just over 99% of the repertoires. A TCS score was defined as the ratio of F50 (clonal expansion) to E x V (chaos), with BLOSUM62-based TCRdist applied between CDR3 peptides within each V-J. Welch's t-statistics and random forest reduced 500 to 550 V-J features to 10 to 15, which were used in a naive Bayes classifier (R e1071). TCRdb reprocessed the public reads (quality trimming at Q25 with fastp, clone calling with MiXCR) and kept in-frame beta chains. Identical CDR3 proteins give one entry, which carries the most common genes and DNA. The V and J calls reflect TCRdb's pipeline rather than the authors' work. In this sample the table shows about 400,000 distinct CDR3 sequences, about an eighth of which occur a single time. 25% to 30% of the sample is in the top ten clones.

The sequence was collected from a man in his fifties with Graves' ophthalmopathy. The sequence links TRBV11-3 to TRBJ2-4, with 8 middle bases fitting TRBD1. The sample comprised blood. The DNA sequence is as follows: TGTGCCAGCAGCTTGAGCCAGGGGGCTGACATTCAGTACTTC. Its protein reads: CASSLSQGADIQYF.